The 23 T cell receptor beta chains below were found in one sample sequenced in a study of regulatory T cells in long-lasting Graves disease. Described time point: newly diagnosed GD, antithyroid drugs for less than 3 months. There was RNA extracted from PBMCs, and the TCR library was made from it. Sequencing libraries for TCR beta were prepared with iRepertoire HTBI primers and Arm-PCR of CDR3 regions. TCRdb redid the calling of the multiplex PCR reads with MiXCR, one entry per CDR3 protein. The data contain about 540,000 distinct CDR3 sequences, 13% of them singletons. This sample also belongs to another study, concerning T cells in Graves' hyperthyroidism and ophthalmopathy.

The sample was peripheral blood mononuclear cells (PBMCs), taken at new diagnosis, from a patient treated with antithyroid drugs. The receptors derive from a man aged 30-40 years with Graves disease.

This chain links TRBV11-2 with TRBJ2-6, with D perhaps matching TRBD2 (7 bases). V lost 5 bases and J lost 1, with 18 bases in between. Per the germline V gene, CDR1 is SGHAT and CDR2 is FQNNGV. This CDR3 is built from 18 residues. Here the CDR3 reads CASSPGEGVGSGANVLTF. The CDR3 region has the DNA TGTGCCAGCAGCCCGGGGGAGGGGGTAGGGTCTGGGGCCAACGTCCTGACTTTC.

There are many counts of this clonotype. The chain employs TRBV20-1 and TRBJ2-7; 12 bases fit TRBD2. Trimming at V came to 2 bases and at J to 5 bases, leaving 7 bases not matched to a gene. The CDR3 spans 15 residues. Germline assignment: CDR1 DFQATT and CDR2 SNEGSKA (reference sequence). The CDR3 spells CSARTPSGRADEQYF. CDR3 nucleotide sequence: TGCAGTGCTAGAACCCCTAGCGGGAGGGCCGACGAGCAGTACTTC.

This clonotype has at least ten counts. This chain joins TRBV20-1 and TRBJ2-3; 8 bases align to TRBD2. The ends lost 6 bases at V and 6 bases at J; junction bases unmatched: 8. Germline lookup yields CDR1 DFQATT and CDR2 SNEGSKA (reference sequence). This CDR3 is built from 13 residues. The CDR3 reads CSAPAGDGDTQYF. The CDR3, as DNA: TGCAGTGCACCAGCGGGGGATGGGGATACGCAGTATTTT.

This clonotype occurred many times. The CDR3 loop is CSARASSASTDTQYF. In nucleotides, the CDR3 is TGCAGTGCTAGGGCCTCTAGCGCAAGCACAGATACGCAGTATTTT. J is TRBJ2-3 and V is TRBV20-1; tentatively, D is TRBD2 (6 bases). V lost 3 bases to trimming and J lost 0 bases, with 13 bases between them. From germline, CDR1 is DFQATT and CDR2 SNEGSKA (reference sequence). The CDR3 is 15 amino acids.

This chain links TRBV5-1 with TRBJ2-2; 9 bases agree with TRBD2. After removal of 0 bases from V and 4 bases from J, the junction contained 4 bases not matched to a gene. There are 16 residues in the CDR3. CDR1 is SGHRS and CDR2 is YFSETQ in the germline V gene. The CDR3 DNA reads as TGCGCCAGCAGCTTGGGGGCTAGCGGGGCCACCGGGGAGCTGTTTTTT. This translates into CASSLGASGATGELFF.

This clonotype was observed at least ten times. The chain joins TRBV12-3 or TRBV12-4 to TRBJ2-1, with TRBD2 matching over 12 bases. With V trimmed by 6 bases and J by 9 bases, 9 bases remained unmatched. There are 15 residues in the CDR3. CDR3 residues: CASSQQRTSGTEQFF. CDR3 sequence (DNA): TGTGCCAGCAGCCAACAGCGGACTAGCGGGACTGAGCAGTTCTTC.

On this clonotype itself: A much more abundant neighbour one base away suggests this may be a read error. The V call is TRBV2, the J call TRBJ2-1; 9 nucleotides line up with TRBD2. This CDR3 spans 16 amino acids. Germline V gives CDR1 SNHLY, CDR2 FYNNEI. The CDR3 here is CASSPPTSGTYNEQSF. CDR3 nucleotide sequence: TGTGCCAGCTCACCACCGACTAGCGGCACCTACAATGAGCAGTCCTTC.

In its sample, this clonotype was seen many times. This chain uses TRBV11-2 with TRBJ2-1; possibly TRBD1 for D (6 bases). The length of the CDR3 is 14 residues. The ends were cut back, 5 bases at V and 9 bases at J, with 17 bases in the middle. In germline, CDR1 is SGHAT, CDR2 FQNNGV. The CDR3 sequence is CASSPMGAGTEQFF. CDR3 nucleotide sequence: TGTGCCAGCAGCCCAATGGGGGCAGGGACTGAGCAGTTCTTC.

There are many counts of this clonotype. The chain combines TRBV20-1 with TRBJ2-1, with D unclear. The CDR3 consists of 15 residues. Per germline, CDR1 DFQATT and CDR2 SNEGSKA (reference sequence). V was clipped by 0 bases and J by 3 bases, with 12 bases between them. The CDR3 DNA follows: TGCAGTGCTAGAGATCCGGCGGAGAGCTACAATGAGCAGTTCTTC. This encodes CSARDPAESYNEQFF.

The CDR3: CSARRPGLAGWEQYF. CDR3 in DNA: TGCAGTGCTAGACGGCCGGGACTAGCGGGATGGGAGCAGTACTTC. The V gene is TRBV20-1, the J gene TRBJ2-7; TRBD2 matches at 13 bases. The CDR3 extends over 15 amino acids. The V gene end was trimmed by 2 bases and the J gene end by 7 bases; junction bases not matched to a gene: 8. Germline assignment: CDR1 DFQATT and CDR2 SNEGSKA (reference sequence).

This chain uses TRBV4-1 with TRBJ2-1, with 8 nucleotides matching TRBD2. Losses at the gene ends were 4 bases for V and 8 bases for J; bases not matched to a gene: 13. Germline-derived CDR1 and CDR2 are MGHRA and YSYEKL. The CDR3 is made up of 16 amino acids. The CDR3 protein is CASSPWGGRPGDEQFF. The CDR3 bases are TGCGCCAGCAGCCCGTGGGGCGGGAGGCCCGGGGATGAGCAGTTCTTC.

The sample holds many counts of this clonotype. The chain uses TRBV11-2 and TRBJ1-2; D possibly corresponds to TRBD1 (5 bases). CDR3 length: 15 amino acids. Trimming stripped 4 bases from V and 6 bases from J, with 18 bases between. CDR1 is SGHAT, CDR2 FQNNGV, per germline. The CDR3 coding sequence is TGTGCCAGCAGCTACCTACTCCGGGACTCGGATGGCTACACCTTC. Its translation: CASSYLLRDSDGYTF.

The sample holds many counts of this clonotype. This sequence joins TRBV10-3 and TRBJ2-7; weak D call: TRBD2 (5 bases). This CDR3 contains 11 residues. The germline CDR1 and CDR2 sequences are ENHRY and SYGVKD. V lost 10 bases, J lost 0 bases, and 7 bases lay in between. CDR3 nucleotide sequence: TGTGCCAGCGGGCCCTCCTACGAGCAGTACTTC. It codes for CASGPSYEQYF.

The CDR3 DNA follows: TGCAGTGCCTGGACTAGCAACGCCGGGGAGCTGTTTTTT. This translates into CSAWTSNAGELFF. The V gene is TRBV20-1, the J gene TRBJ2-2, with 8 bases matching TRBD2. CDR3 size: 13 residues. The germline gives CDR1 DFQATT, CDR2 SNEGSKA (reference sequence). V lost 6 bases and J lost 6; bases outside the gene matches: 6.

This clonotype occurred many times. J is TRBJ1-5 and V is TRBV5-1; the D is unclear. Trimming left V 4 bases short and J 4 bases short, with 9 bases between. The CDR3 runs to 13 residues. The germline gives CDR1 SGHRS, CDR2 YFSETQ. The CDR3 DNA sequence: TGCGCCAGCAGCCCGGAGTCGAATCAGCCCCAGCATTTT. Translation: CASSPESNQPQHF.

This clonotype was observed a handful of times. The V and J genes are TRBV5-6 and TRBJ1-1; 8 nucleotides agree with TRBD1. The CDR3 totals 15 residues. Per the germline V gene, CDR1 is SGHDT and CDR2 is YYEEEE. Germline trimming cut 2 bases from V and 2 bases from J; bases unmatched to any gene: 5. CDR3 protein: CASSFLGQGNTEAFF. The CDR3 DNA follows: TGTGCCAGCAGCTTCCTAGGACAGGGAAACACTGAAGCTTTCTTT.

This clonotype was detected only a few times. The chain combines TRBV30 with TRBJ2-7, with D perhaps TRBD2 (7 bases). The germline CDR1 and CDR2 sequences are GTSNPN and SVGIG (reference sequence). This CDR3 has 13 residues. The CDR3 nucleotides are TGTGCGCTGGGCGGGGGCGGTTCCTACGAGCAGTACTTC. Its translation is CALGGGGSYEQYF. Complete variable domain (other parts from reference TRBV30 and TRBJ2-7): SQTIHQWPATLVQPVGSPLSLECTVEGTSNPNLYWYRQAAGRGLQLLFYSVGIGQISSEVPQNLSASRPQDRQFILSSKKLLLSDSGFYLCALGGGGSYEQYFGPGTRLTVT.

The chain is built from TRBV5-4 and TRBJ2-1; perhaps D is TRBD1 or TRBD2 (5 bases each). Germline values: CDR1 SGHNT, CDR2 YYREEE (reference sequence). The CDR3 length is 15 residues. The ends were cut back, 4 bases at V and 1 base at J, with 12 bases in the middle. The CDR3 nucleotides are TGTGCCAGCAGCGTGCCTGGGGGTTCCTACAATGAGCAGTTCTTC. Its protein product is CASSVPGGSYNEQFF.

This clonotype was observed at least ten times. The rearrangement uses TRBV20-1 and TRBJ2-7, with TRBD2 identical over 12 bases. J lost 7 bases, V lost 3 bases, and 4 bases had no gene match. The germline V gene has CDR1 DFQATT and CDR2 SNEGSKA (reference sequence). The CDR3 consists of 13 residues. The CDR3 here is CSASSSGRAEQYF. The DNA of the CDR3 is TGCAGTGCTAGTTCTAGCGGGAGGGCTGAGCAGTACTTC.

There are many counts of this clonotype. This sequence joins TRBV5-1 and TRBJ1-2, with D possibly TRBD1 on 5 matching bases. In germline, CDR1 is SGHRS, CDR2 YFSETQ. V was trimmed by 4 bases and J by 1 base, leaving 11 bases between them. This CDR3 region has 14 residues. CDR3 sequence: CASSTGPSNYGYTF. The CDR3 bases are TGCGCCAGCAGCACGGGACCCAGTAACTATGGCTACACCTTC.

This clonotype turned up a few times. The chain employs TRBV5-1 and TRBJ2-1; 9 bases are shared with TRBD1. Germline CDR1 and CDR2: SGHRS and YFSETQ. V was clipped by 1 base and J by 6 bases; unmatched bases: 5. CDR3 length: 15 residues. Here the CDR3 reads CASSLMDRGINEQFF. The CDR3 DNA is TGCGCCAGCAGCTTGATGGACAGGGGCATCAATGAGCAGTTCTTC.

The chain recombines TRBV19 with TRBJ2-7; D ambiguous. The germline V gene encodes CDR1 LNHDA and CDR2 SQIVND (reference sequence). Trimming cost V 4 bases and J 5 bases, with 12 bases left between them. The CDR3 is 13 residues long. The CDR3 loop reads CASSTGPGDEQYF. As DNA, the CDR3 is TGTGCCAGTAGTACCGGGCCTGGTGACGAGCAGTACTTC.

This clonotype showed up just a few times. This chain joins TRBV19 and TRBJ2-5; D call uncertain. The germline V and J ends were trimmed by 3 bases and 1 base, with 6 bases remaining between them. The CDR3 totals 13 residues. CDR1 is LNHDA and CDR2 is SQIVND in the germline V gene (reference sequence). CDR3 sequence: CASSIMSQETQYF. In nucleotides, the CDR3 is TGTGCCAGTAGTATCATGAGCCAAGAGACCCAGTACTTC.